This T cell receptor beta chain stems from a study of OX40 agonist ivuxolimab in advanced cancers. Generated by immunoSEQ multiplex PCR, the TCRdb table keeps only in-frame clones and is missing some. The sample has under 70,000 clones, about 85% seen once; the top ten hold 3.5% to 4.5%. V shed 10 bases, J shed 3 bases, and the junction held 5 bases outside the gene matches. The length of the CDR3 is 12 residues. Looked up from germline, CDR1 is LNHNV and CDR2 is YYDKDF (reference sequence). The receptor was isolated from an adult with an advanced solid tumor such as melanoma, head and neck, liver or kidney cancer. This chain links TRBV15 with TRBJ2-5; 7 positions match TRBD1. Specimen: CD4+ or CD8+ T cells sorted from blood, collected in a trial of the OX40 agonist ivuxolimab. The CDR3 protein is CAIRDREETQYF. CDR3 DNA sequence: TGTGCCATCCGGGACAGAGAAGAGACCCAGTACTTC.